The TCR beta chain under discussion was sequenced for a study of cytomegalovirus exposure and HLA in healthy donors. The primer mix had 60 Vbeta and 13 Jbeta primers. Profiled with immunoSEQ multiplex PCR; TCRdb holds only in-frame clones, not every one. This table has some 180,000 clones, around 74% appearing once. There are 16 residues in the CDR3. The J segment lost 5 bases and the V segment lost 3 bases, leaving 3 bases of the junction unmatched. Germline lookup yields CDR1 SNHLY and CDR2 FYNNEI. The sequenced material came from PBMCs. The chain employs TRBV2 and TRBJ2-5, with 16 bases matching TRBD2. The sequence came from a male donor in good health and CMV-seronegative. CDR3 in amino acids: CASSEGLAGGWETQYF. CDR3 sequence (DNA): TGTGCCAGCAGTGAGGGACTAGCGGGGGGGTGGGAGACCCAGTACTTC.